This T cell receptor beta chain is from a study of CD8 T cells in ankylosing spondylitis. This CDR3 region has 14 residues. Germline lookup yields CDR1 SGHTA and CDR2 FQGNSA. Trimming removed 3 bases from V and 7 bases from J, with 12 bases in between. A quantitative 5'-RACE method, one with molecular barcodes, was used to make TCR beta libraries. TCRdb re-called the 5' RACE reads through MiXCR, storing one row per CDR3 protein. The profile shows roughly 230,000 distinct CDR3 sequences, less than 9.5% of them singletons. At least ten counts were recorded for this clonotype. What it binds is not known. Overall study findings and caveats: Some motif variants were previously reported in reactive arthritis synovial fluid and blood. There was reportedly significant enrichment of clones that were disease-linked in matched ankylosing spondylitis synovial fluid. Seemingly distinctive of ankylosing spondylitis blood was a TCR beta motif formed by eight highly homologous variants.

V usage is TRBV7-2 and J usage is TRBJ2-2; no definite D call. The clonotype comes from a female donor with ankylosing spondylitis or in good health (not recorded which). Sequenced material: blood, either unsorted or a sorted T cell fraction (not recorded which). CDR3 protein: CASSLRYGLGELFF. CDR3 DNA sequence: TGTGCCAGCAGCTTGCGTTACGGCCTCGGGGAGCTGTTTTTT.